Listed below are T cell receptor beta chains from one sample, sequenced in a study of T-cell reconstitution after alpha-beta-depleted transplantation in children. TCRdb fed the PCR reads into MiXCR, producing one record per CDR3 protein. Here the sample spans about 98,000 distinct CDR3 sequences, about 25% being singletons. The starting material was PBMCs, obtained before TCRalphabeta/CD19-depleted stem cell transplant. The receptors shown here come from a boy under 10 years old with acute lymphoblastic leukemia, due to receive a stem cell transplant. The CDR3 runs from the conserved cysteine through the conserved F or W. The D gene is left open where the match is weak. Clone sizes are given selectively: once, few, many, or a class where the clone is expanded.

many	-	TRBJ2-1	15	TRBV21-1	TGTGCCAGCAGCAAAGCGGCCGGGATTTCTTTGGAGCAGTTCTTC	CASSKAAGISLEQFF
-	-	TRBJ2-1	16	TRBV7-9	TGTGCCAGCAGCAGCCGGGGGAGCGGAGTATCCGATGAGCAGTTCTTC	CASSSRGSGVSDEQFF
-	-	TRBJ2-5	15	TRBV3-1	TGTGCCAGCAGCCAAGGAGAGAGCTACCAAGAGACCCAGTACTTC	CASSQGESYQETQYF
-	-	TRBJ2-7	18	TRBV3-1	TGTGCCAGCAGCCCGAGCGGAGGGATTCGTTTCTTCTCCTACGAGCAGTACTTC	CASSPSGGIRFFSYEQYF
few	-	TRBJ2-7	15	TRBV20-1	TGCAGTGCTTTGGGGGAGCCCCAAGGCTCCTACGAGCAGTACTTC	CSALGEPQGSYEQYF
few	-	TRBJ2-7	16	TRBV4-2	TGTGCCAGCAGCCAAGATCGGGTCGGAGGGGCCAACGAGCAGTACTTC	CASSQDRVGGANEQYF
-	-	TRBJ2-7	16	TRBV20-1	TGCAGTGCTAGAGATCAGAAGGCAGGGAACTCCTACGAGCAGTACTTC	CSARDQKAGNSYEQYF
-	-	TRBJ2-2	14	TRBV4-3	TGCGCCAGCAGCCAATCCTGGGTAACCGGGGAGCTGTTTTTT	CASSQSWVTGELFF
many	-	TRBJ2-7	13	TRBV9	TGTGCCAGCAACCCTGCTGGCAGCCACGAGCAGTACTTC	CASNPAGSHEQYF
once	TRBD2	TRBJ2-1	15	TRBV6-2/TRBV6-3	TGTGCCAGCAGTTACAGCGGGAGGACAGTCGATGAGCAGTTCTTC	CASSYSGRTVDEQFF
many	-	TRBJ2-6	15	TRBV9	TGTGCCAGCAGCGCCCACAGGGCTGGGGCCAACGTCCTGACTTTC	CASSAHRAGANVLTF
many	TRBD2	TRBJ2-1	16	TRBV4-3	TGCGCCAGCAGCCAAGACATATCTAGCGGAAACAATGAGCAGTTCTTC	CASSQDISSGNNEQFF
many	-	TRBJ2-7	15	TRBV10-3	TGTGCCATCAGTGAGCGGCCGACGAAGGAATCGGAGCAGTACTTC	CAISERPTKESEQYF
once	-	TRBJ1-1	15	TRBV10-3	TGTGCCATCGCTTCGGGATTCAGGACGGGGACTGAAGCTTTCTTT	CAIASGFRTGTEAFF
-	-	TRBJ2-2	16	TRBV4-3	TGCGCCAGCAGTTCAGGGTCGGCCAGGAACACCGGGGAGCTGTTTTTT	CASSSGSARNTGELFF
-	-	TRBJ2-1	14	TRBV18	TGTGCCAGCTCACGCCGGGACAAATACAATGAGCAGTTCTTC	CASSRRDKYNEQFF
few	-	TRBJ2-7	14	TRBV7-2	TGTGCCAGCAGCCGTAGGGCACATACCTACGAGCAGTACTTC	CASSRRAHTYEQYF
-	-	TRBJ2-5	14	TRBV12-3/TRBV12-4	TGTGCCAGCAGTCTCTCGGACAGAAAAGAGACCCAGTACTTC	CASSLSDRKETQYF
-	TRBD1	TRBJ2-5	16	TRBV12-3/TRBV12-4	TGTGCCAGCAGTTTCGGGACAGGCACCAACTCGTGGACCCAGTACTTC	CASSFGTGTNSWTQYF
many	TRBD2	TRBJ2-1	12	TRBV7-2	TGTGCCAGCAGCCTACAACCGGGAGGTCAGTTCTTC	CASSLQPGGQFF
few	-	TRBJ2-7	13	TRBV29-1	TGCAGCGTCCTTAGCGGAGGGGAGAACGAGCAGTACTTC	CSVLSGGENEQYF
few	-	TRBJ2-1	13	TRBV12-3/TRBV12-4	TGTGCCAGCAGTTTTAGCTCCTACAATGAGCAGTTCTTC	CASSFSSYNEQFF
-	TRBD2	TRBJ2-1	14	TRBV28	TGTGCCAGCAGTCCTAGCGGAGCAAGGAATGAGCAGTTCTTC	CASSPSGARNEQFF
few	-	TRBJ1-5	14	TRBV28	TGTGCCAGCAGCTCAACAGGATCTATCAGCCCCCAGCATTTT	CASSSTGSISPQHF
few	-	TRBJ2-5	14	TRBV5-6	TGTGCCAGCAGCGGTTTAGGAGGGGAAGAGACCCAGTACTTC	CASSGLGGEETQYF
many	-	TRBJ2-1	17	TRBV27	TGTGCCAGCAGTTTATCGGCCAGCGCTAGCTCCTACAATGAGCAGTTCTTC	CASSLSASASSYNEQFF
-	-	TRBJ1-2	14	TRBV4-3	TGCGCCAGCAGCCAAGTAGGGGAGAACTATGGCTACACCTTC	CASSQVGENYGYTF
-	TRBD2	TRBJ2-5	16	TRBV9	TGTGCCAGCAGCGTCCTCCCGACTAGCGGCCAAGAGACCCAGTACTTC	CASSVLPTSGQETQYF
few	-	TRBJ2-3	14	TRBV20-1	TGCAGTGCTAGACGTGGGCGGCCCCCAGATACGCAGTATTTT	CSARRGRPPDTQYF
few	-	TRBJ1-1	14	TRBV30	TGTGCCTGGAGCCCAGCGGGGTCATTGGGTAAAGCTTTCTTT	CAWSPAGSLGKAFF
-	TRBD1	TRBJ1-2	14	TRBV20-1	TGCAGTGCCACAACAGGGGCCTCAAAATATGGCTACACCTTC	CSATTGASKYGYTF
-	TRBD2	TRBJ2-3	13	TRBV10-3	TGTGCCACCACCGGGACTAGCGCAGATACGCAGTATTTT	CATTGTSADTQYF
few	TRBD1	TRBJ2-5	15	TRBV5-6	TGTGCCAGCAGCTTGCTGGGACAGGGCGAAGAGACCCAGTACTTC	CASSLLGQGEETQYF